This T cell receptor (beta chain) is from a study of cytotoxic CD8 clonotypes in ibrutinib-treated CLL. Study-wide context: Overall, 24 responses were partial and 2 complete; following median about 70 months, about 15 patients stayed remitted and about twelve progressed. Mean productive templates were under 260,000; mean productive rearrangements were 94,082. General study results and limits: Pretreatment clonality was elevated relative to age-matched healthy donors and paralleled circulating CD8+ T-cell counts.

This CDR3 has 12 amino acids. CDR1 and CDR2 from the germline V gene are SNHLY and FYNNEI. Trimming left V 2 bases short and J 5 bases short, with 5 bases between. Libraries were prepared by immunoSEQ multiplex PCR; TCRdb keeps only in-frame clonotypes and omits some of them. The sample contains 150,000 or so clones, roughly 83% of which appear only once. Details on this clone: Its target is unknown.

V is TRBV2 and J is TRBJ2-3; no firm D call. This receptor was obtained from a human donor with chronic lymphocytic leukemia. Source: PBMCs, taken after 12 months of ibrutinib treatment. The CDR3 spells CASSERVDTQYF. The CDR3 DNA sequence: TGTGCCAGCAGTGAACGGGTAGATACGCAGTATTTT.